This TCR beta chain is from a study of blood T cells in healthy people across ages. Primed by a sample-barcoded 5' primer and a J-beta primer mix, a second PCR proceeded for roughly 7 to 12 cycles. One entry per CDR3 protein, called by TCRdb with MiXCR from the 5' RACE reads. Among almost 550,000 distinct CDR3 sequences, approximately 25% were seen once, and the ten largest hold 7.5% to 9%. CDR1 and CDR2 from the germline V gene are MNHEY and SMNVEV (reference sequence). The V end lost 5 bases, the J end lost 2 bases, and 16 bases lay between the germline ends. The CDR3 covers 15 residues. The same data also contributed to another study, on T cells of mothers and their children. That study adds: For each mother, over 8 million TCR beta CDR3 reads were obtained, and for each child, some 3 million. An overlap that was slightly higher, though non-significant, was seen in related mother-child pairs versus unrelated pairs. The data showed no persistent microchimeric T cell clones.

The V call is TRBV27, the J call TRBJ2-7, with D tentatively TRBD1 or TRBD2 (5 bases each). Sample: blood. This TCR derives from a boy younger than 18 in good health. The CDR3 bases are TGTGCCAGCAGTCGAAACCGGGACGCCACCTACGAGCAGTACTTC. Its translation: CASSRNRDATYEQYF.